This T cell receptor (beta chain) derives from a study of HIV-infected patients and healthy controls. Reverse transcription used approximately 500 ng RNA and constant-region primers for alpha and beta. Each of the alpha and beta chains got its own library through chain-specific third strand synthesis with indices. One entry per CDR3 protein, called by TCRdb with MiXCR from the 5' RACE reads. Among roughly 9,800 distinct CDR3 sequences listed, 5.5% to 7% were seen once. There are a few counts of this clonotype. There are 10 residues in the CDR3. Roughly three months, about 14 weeks, into antiretroviral therapy, follow-up blood was collected. All unsorted peripheral T cells were captured because whole blood was used without fractionation.

The specimen was blood, collected during antiretroviral therapy. This chain connects TRBV21-1 to TRBJ2-3. TRBV21-1 is a known pseudogene. The receptor's source is an adult with HIV infection. The donor label of this sample is uncertain. DNA for the CDR3: TGTGCCAGCAGGGGGGATACGCAGTATTTT. Its protein product is CASRGDTQYF.